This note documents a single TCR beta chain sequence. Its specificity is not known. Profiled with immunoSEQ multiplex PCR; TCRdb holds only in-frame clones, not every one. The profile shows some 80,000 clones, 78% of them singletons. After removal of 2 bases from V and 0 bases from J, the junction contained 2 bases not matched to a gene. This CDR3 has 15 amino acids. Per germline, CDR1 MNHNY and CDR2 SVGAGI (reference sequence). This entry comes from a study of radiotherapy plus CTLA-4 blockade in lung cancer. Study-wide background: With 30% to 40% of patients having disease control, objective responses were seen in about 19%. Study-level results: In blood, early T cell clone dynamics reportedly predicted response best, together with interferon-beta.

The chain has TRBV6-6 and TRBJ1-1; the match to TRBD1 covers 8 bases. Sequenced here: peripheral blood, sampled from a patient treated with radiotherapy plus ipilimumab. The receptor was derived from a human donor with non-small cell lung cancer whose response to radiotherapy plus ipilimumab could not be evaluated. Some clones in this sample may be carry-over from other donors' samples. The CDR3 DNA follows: TGTGCCAGCAGTTACCCGGGACAGGTGAACACTGAAGCTTTCTTT. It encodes CASSYPGQVNTEAFF.